This T cell receptor (beta chain) originates from a study of CD8 T cells in Susac syndrome (dated by TCRdb to about 2019). As for the study more broadly: The study used repertoire sequencing to test whether antigen drove CD8+ T cell activation and differentiation in Susac syndrome.

RNA was extracted using the RNeasy kit, and roughly 0.45 to 1 ug of the RNA was reverse transcribed with random hexamers. TCR beta CDR3 regions were amplified with the immunoSEQ multiplex PCR assay covering 54 Vbeta and 13 Jbeta segments. To correct PCR amplification bias, a synthetic template baseline was used for both primer optimization and computational correction. The authors processed their data as follows. Reads were assigned to V, D and J genes according to IMGT and analyzed in immunoSEQ Analyzer, with only productive sequences retained. Clonality was computed as one minus Shannon entropy normalized by log2 of the number of productive unique sequences. For each patient and control, public and private clones were evaluated within the 100 most prevalent clones. Clones were defined as Susac-specific if absent from the healthy and MS cohorts, from roughly 1,100 published viral clones and from other ImmuneACCESS disease sequences. TCRdb's own reprocessing of the public reads used fastp at Q25 and MiXCR and kept productive beta chains. A single entry per CDR3 protein holds the most common genes and DNA from its merged rows. For this entry, the V and J calls and clone size follow TCRdb and not the study's own pipeline. Across this sample there are roughly 330,000 distinct CDR3 sequences, with 92% seen only once. The ten largest clones capture over 0.05% of the sample.

Remarks on this clonotype: The target of this receptor is not known. No per-base quality is available; no much larger clone lies one base away.

High-throughput TCR beta sequencing profiled peripheral blood CD8+ and CD4+ T cells from healthy donors, Susac syndrome patients and multiple sclerosis patients. Treatment-naive patients with stable or active relapsing-remitting disease fulfilling revised McDonald criteria were used as multiple sclerosis controls. Bulk CD8+ and CD4+ T cells were purified by magnetic negative isolation, whereas CD8+ TEMRA cells were enriched by FACS. Blood was drawn into EDTA tubes, processed within 24 hours, and PBMCs were isolated by density gradient centrifugation. PBMCs intended for TCR sequencing were frozen in liquid nitrogen and were later thawed in a 37 degrees C water bath. A purity of at least 90% was achieved for sorted or isolated CD4+, CD8+ and CD8+ TEMRA cells. CDR1 and CDR2, looked up from the germline V gene, are LGHNA and YNFKEQ. Measured from the cysteine to the phenylalanine, the CDR3 is 19 residues long. Just CDR3 DNA is preserved here, 57 bases in frame from base 1. V and J are truncated by 0 bases and 3 bases respectively, leaving an intervening sequence of 21 bases.

General study outcomes and caveats: The study acknowledged that relatively few individuals were included in the TCR sequencing and HLA analysis.

The specimen was CD4+ T cells from PBMCs. This sequence was found in a human donor with multiple sclerosis. The rearrangement joined TRBV4-2 to TRBJ2-4; a tentative D call is TRBD1 (5 bases match). The nucleotides are TGTGCCAGCAGCCAAGAGGCCAGTCGAGTGGCTACAGGCAAAAACATTCAGTACTTC. Its protein product is CASSQEASRVATGKNIQYF.